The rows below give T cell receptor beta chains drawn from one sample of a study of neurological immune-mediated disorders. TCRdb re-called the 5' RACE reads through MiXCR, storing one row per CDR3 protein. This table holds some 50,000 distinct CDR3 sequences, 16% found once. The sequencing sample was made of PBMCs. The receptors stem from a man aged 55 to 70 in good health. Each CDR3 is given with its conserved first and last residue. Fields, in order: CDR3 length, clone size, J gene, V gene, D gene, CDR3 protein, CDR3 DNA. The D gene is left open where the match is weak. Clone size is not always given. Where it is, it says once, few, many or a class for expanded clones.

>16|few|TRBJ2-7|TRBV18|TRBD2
CASSQPGLAGLGEQYF
TGTGCCAGCTCACAACCGGGACTAGCGGGACTCGGCGAGCAGTACTTC
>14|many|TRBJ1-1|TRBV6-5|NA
CASSYVTASTEAFF
TGTGCCAGCAGTTACGTCACCGCGAGCACTGAAGCTTTCTTT
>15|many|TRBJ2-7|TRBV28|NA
CASSLGWSETYEQYF
TGTGCCAGCAGTTTAGGTTGGAGTGAAACCTACGAGCAGTACTTC
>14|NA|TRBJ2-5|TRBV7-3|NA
CANSLDRTGETQYF
TGTGCCAACAGCTTGGACCGAACGGGAGAGACCCAGTACTTC
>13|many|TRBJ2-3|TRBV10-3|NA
CAISELNTDTQYF
TGTGCCATCAGTGAACTGAACACAGATACGCAGTATTTT
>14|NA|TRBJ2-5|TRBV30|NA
CAWSVGRAEETQYF
TGTGCCTGGAGTGTGGGCAGGGCGGAAGAGACCCAGTACTTC
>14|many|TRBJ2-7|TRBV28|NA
CASKQPGPTYEQYF
TGTGCCAGCAAACAACCCGGACCAACCTACGAGCAGTACTTC
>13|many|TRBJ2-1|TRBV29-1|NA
CSVGGQGTNEQFF
TGCAGCGTTGGCGGTCAGGGAACCAATGAGCAGTTCTTC
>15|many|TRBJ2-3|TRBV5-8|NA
CASSARLASTDTQYF
TGTGCCAGCAGCGCCCGCTTGGCGAGCACAGATACGCAGTATTTT
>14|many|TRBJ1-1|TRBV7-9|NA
CASNSNGGVTEAFF
TGTGCCAGCAACTCTAACGGGGGGGTCACTGAAGCTTTCTTT
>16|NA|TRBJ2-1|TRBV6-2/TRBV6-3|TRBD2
CASRLGLALSYNEQFF
TGTGCCAGCAGATTGGGACTAGCGCTAAGCTACAATGAGCAGTTCTTC
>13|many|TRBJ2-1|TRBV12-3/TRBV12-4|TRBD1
CASGPGQLTPWFF
TGTGCCAGCGGCCCGGGACAGCTTACACCCTGGTTCTTC
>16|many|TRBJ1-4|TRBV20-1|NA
CSARGASARGSEKLFF
TGCAGTGCTAGAGGGGCATCGGCCAGGGGAAGTGAAAAACTGTTTTTT
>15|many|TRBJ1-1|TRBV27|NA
CASSLSSGRDTEAFF
TGTGCCAGCAGTTTATCTTCCGGCAGGGACACTGAAGCTTTCTTT
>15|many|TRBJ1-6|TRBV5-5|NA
CASSPPGTVNSPLHF
TGTGCCAGCAGCCCCCCCGGGACTGTTAATTCACCCCTCCACTTT
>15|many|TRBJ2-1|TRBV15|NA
CATSTGGGTYNEQFF
TGTGCCACCAGCACTGGAGGGGGCACCTACAATGAGCAGTTCTTC
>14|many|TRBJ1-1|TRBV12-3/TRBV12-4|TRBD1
CASSLGTGGTEAFF
TGTGCCAGCAGTTTAGGGACAGGGGGCACTGAAGCTTTCTTT
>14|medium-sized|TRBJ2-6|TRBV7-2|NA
CASSPGVGANVLTF
TGTGCCAGCAGTCCCGGGGTCGGGGCCAACGTCCTGACTTTC
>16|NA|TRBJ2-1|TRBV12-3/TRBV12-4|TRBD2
CASSSPSGGSYNEQFF
TGTGCCAGCAGTTCCCCGAGCGGGGGCTCCTACAATGAGCAGTTCTTC
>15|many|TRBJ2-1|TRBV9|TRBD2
CATSAGGSSYNEQFF
TGTGCCACCTCAGCGGGAGGGAGCTCCTACAATGAGCAGTTCTTC
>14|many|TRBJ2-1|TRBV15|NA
CATSINRGYNEQFF
TGTGCCACCAGCATCAATCGGGGTTACAATGAGCAGTTCTTC
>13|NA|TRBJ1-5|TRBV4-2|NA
CASSQGRTGPQHF
TGTGCCAGCAGCCAAGGGCGGACGGGGCCCCAGCATTTT
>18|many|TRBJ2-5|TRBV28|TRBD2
CASSSTWTSGRGGETQYF
TGTGCCAGCAGTTCTACCTGGACTAGCGGGAGAGGGGGAGAGACCCAGTACTTC
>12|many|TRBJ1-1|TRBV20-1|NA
CSATGQGLLAFF
TGCAGTGCTACCGGTCAGGGGTTATTAGCTTTCTTT
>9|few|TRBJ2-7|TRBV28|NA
CATGDEQYF
TGTGCCACCGGGGACGAGCAGTACTTC
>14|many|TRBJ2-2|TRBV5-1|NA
CASSLVGASGELFF
TGCGCCAGCAGCTTGGTGGGGGCCTCCGGGGAGCTGTTTTTT
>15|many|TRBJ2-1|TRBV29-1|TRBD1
CSVGGGTGADNEQFF
TGCAGCGTGGGGGGGGGGACAGGGGCGGACAATGAGCAGTTCTTC
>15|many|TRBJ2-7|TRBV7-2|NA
CASSLEWDRSYEQYF
TGTGCCAGCAGCTTAGAGTGGGACCGGAGCTACGAGCAGTACTTC
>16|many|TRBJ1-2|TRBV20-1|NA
CSARAHRDAANYGYTF
TGCAGTGCTAGAGCCCACCGGGACGCCGCTAACTATGGCTACACCTTC
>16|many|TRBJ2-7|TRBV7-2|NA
CASSFFKGLEPYEQYF
TGTGCCAGCAGCTTTTTTAAGGGACTGGAACCCTACGAGCAGTACTTC
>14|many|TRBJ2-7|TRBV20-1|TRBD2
CSAHERESSYEQYF
TGCAGTGCTCATGAGCGGGAAAGCTCCTACGAGCAGTACTTC
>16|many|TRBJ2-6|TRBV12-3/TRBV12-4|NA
CASSRDIAAGANVLTF
TGTGCCAGCTCCCGGGACATTGCCGCTGGGGCCAACGTCCTGACTTTC
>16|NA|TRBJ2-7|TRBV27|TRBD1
CASSLFSPDRGAEQYF
TGTGCCAGCAGTTTATTTTCCCCGGACAGGGGGGCCGAGCAGTACTTC
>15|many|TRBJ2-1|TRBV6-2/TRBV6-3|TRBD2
CASSRTSDSYNEQFF
TGTGCCAGCAGTCGGACTAGCGATTCCTACAATGAGCAGTTCTTC
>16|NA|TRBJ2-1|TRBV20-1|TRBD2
CSARKLAWEPYNEQFF
TGCAGTGCTAGGAAACTAGCGTGGGAGCCCTACAATGAGCAGTTCTTC
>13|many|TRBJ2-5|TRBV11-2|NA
CASSLGSGVGTYF
TGTGCCAGCAGCTTAGGATCGGGGGTGGGGACCTACTTC
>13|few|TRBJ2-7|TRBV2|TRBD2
CASSAISAGEQYF
TGTGCCAGCAGCGCCATCTCAGCGGGAGAGCAGTACTTC
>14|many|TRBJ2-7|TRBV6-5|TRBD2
CASRTTSGKPEQYF
TGTGCCAGCAGAACGACTAGCGGGAAACCCGAGCAGTACTTC
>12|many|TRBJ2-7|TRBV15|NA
CATSRARREQYF
TGTGCCACCAGCAGAGCAAGGCGGGAGCAGTACTTC
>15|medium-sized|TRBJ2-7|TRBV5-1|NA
CASSLLPGDPYEQYF
TGCGCCAGCAGTCTACTACCTGGCGACCCCTACGAGCAGTACTTC
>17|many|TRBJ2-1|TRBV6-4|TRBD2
CASSESPSGSSYNEQFF
TGTGCCAGCAGTGAAAGCCCTAGCGGAAGCTCCTACAATGAGCAGTTCTTC